A selection of T cell receptor beta chains follows, all from one sample in a study of shared clonotypes between healthy human individuals. Profiling relied on immunoSEQ multiplex PCR, and the TCRdb table lists in-frame clones only, not all of them. This table has around 2,000,000 clones, roughly 94% appearing once. The source material was naive CD4+ T cells sorted from blood. The receptors here all came from a man aged 18-30 years in good health. Each CDR3 is given with its conserved first and last residue. The D gene is left open where the match is weak. Clone size, where shown, is once, few, many, or a class for clones that have expanded.

v_call: TRBV11-2
clone_size: once
d_call: NA
j_call: TRBJ2-3
cdr3_nt: TGTGCCAGCAGCCTCACTGGGGGAGGCACAGATACGCAGTATTTT
cdr3_aa: CASSLTGGGTDTQYF

v_call: TRBV7-2
clone_size: NA
d_call: NA
j_call: TRBJ1-3
cdr3_nt: TGTGCCAGCAGCCCCCCCAAGAGCTCTGGAAACACCATATATTTT
cdr3_aa: CASSPPKSSGNTIYF

v_call: TRBV6-1
clone_size: NA
d_call: NA
j_call: TRBJ1-5
cdr3_nt: TGTGCCACCCGGGACTTCGCAGAGCAGCCCCAGCATTTT
cdr3_aa: CATRDFAEQPQHF

v_call: TRBV11-3
clone_size: once
d_call: NA
j_call: TRBJ2-7
cdr3_nt: TGTGCCAGCAGCTTAGGTGGCAGTTCCTACGAGCAGTACTTC
cdr3_aa: CASSLGGSSYEQYF

v_call: TRBV11-3
clone_size: NA
d_call: NA
j_call: TRBJ2-5
cdr3_nt: TGTGCCAGCAGCTTAGACGGGATGGAGACCCAGTACTTC
cdr3_aa: CASSLDGMETQYF

v_call: TRBV7-9
clone_size: NA
d_call: NA
j_call: TRBJ2-5
cdr3_nt: TGTGCCAGCAGCTTAGGGCTAACAATACGACCGGAAGAGACCCAGTACTTC
cdr3_aa: CASSLGLTIRPEETQYF

v_call: TRBV5-4
clone_size: many
d_call: NA
j_call: TRBJ1-4
cdr3_nt: TGTGCCAGCAGCTTGCCAGGGAATGAAAAACTGTTTTTT
cdr3_aa: CASSLPGNEKLFF

v_call: TRBV29-1
clone_size: NA
d_call: NA
j_call: TRBJ2-5
cdr3_nt: TGCAGCGTTGCGGTCCTCCGGGGCGAGACCCAGTACTTC
cdr3_aa: CSVAVLRGETQYF

v_call: TRBV5-4
clone_size: NA
d_call: NA
j_call: TRBJ1-2
cdr3_nt: TGTGCCAGCGGCCGGGGGCAGGAAGGTGGCTACACCTTC
cdr3_aa: CASGRGQEGGYTF

v_call: TRBV5-1
clone_size: NA
d_call: TRBD2
j_call: TRBJ2-1
cdr3_nt: TGCGCCAGCACCGGGGGGGCCAGGGATGAGCAGTTCTTC
cdr3_aa: CASTGGARDEQFF

v_call: TRBV30
clone_size: NA
d_call: NA
j_call: TRBJ1-6
cdr3_nt: TGTGCCTGGACCCGTACCCGTGGTTCTTCACCCCTCCACTTT
cdr3_aa: CAWTRTRGSSPLHF

v_call: TRBV5-1
clone_size: NA
d_call: NA
j_call: TRBJ2-3
cdr3_nt: TGCGCCAGCAGCTTGGTGGCGGGGACAGATACGCAGTATTTT
cdr3_aa: CASSLVAGTDTQYF

v_call: TRBV4-3
clone_size: NA
d_call: NA
j_call: TRBJ1-2
cdr3_nt: TGCGCCAGCAGCCAAGGGATTTGGGGAAACGGCTACACCTTC
cdr3_aa: CASSQGIWGNGYTF

v_call: TRBV5-1
clone_size: NA
d_call: NA
j_call: TRBJ2-1
cdr3_nt: TGCGCCACCTCTTACCCGGGAGAGGCAAATGAGCAGTTCTTC
cdr3_aa: CATSYPGEANEQFF

v_call: TRBV4-3
clone_size: NA
d_call: NA
j_call: TRBJ2-7
cdr3_nt: TGCGCCAGCAGCCAGGAAACAGCGAGAAGCTCCTACGAGCAGTACTTC
cdr3_aa: CASSQETARSSYEQYF

v_call: TRBV6-5
clone_size: NA
d_call: TRBD1
j_call: TRBJ1-6
cdr3_nt: TGTGCCAGCAGTTCGACAGGGGCCGGGAATTCACCCCTCCACTTT
cdr3_aa: CASSSTGAGNSPLHF

v_call: TRBV10-2
clone_size: once
d_call: TRBD1
j_call: TRBJ1-2
cdr3_nt: TGCGCCAGCAGTCCCGGACAGGTCTATGGCTACACCTTC
cdr3_aa: CASSPGQVYGYTF

v_call: TRBV2
clone_size: NA
d_call: NA
j_call: TRBJ1-2
cdr3_nt: TGTGCCAGCAGCGAGAGGACCGCCCGTAGTAACTATGGCTACACCTTC
cdr3_aa: CASSERTARSNYGYTF

v_call: TRBV5-1
clone_size: NA
d_call: NA
j_call: TRBJ2-7
cdr3_nt: TGCGCCAGCAGCTTAGGGGGACTTGGCTACGAGCAGTACTTC
cdr3_aa: CASSLGGLGYEQYF

v_call: TRBV10-3
clone_size: NA
d_call: NA
j_call: TRBJ2-2
cdr3_nt: TGTGCCATCAGTGAGTCGGGACTCTCCCTGAACACCGGGGAGCTGTTTTTT
cdr3_aa: CAISESGLSLNTGELFF

v_call: TRBV11-1
clone_size: NA
d_call: TRBD1
j_call: TRBJ1-1
cdr3_nt: TGTGCCAGCAGCTTAGCGACGACAGGGGAGAACACTGAAGCTTTCTTT
cdr3_aa: CASSLATTGENTEAFF

v_call: TRBV7-9
clone_size: NA
d_call: TRBD1
j_call: TRBJ2-3
cdr3_nt: TGTGCCAGCAGCCTACCCGGTCCGGGACAGGCAGCCACAGATACGCAGTATTTT
cdr3_aa: CASSLPGPGQAATDTQYF

v_call: TRBV28
clone_size: NA
d_call: NA
j_call: TRBJ1-6
cdr3_nt: TGTGCCAGCAGTGGGGCGGGGGACACCTATAATTCACCCCTCCACTTT
cdr3_aa: CASSGAGDTYNSPLHF

v_call: TRBV28
clone_size: NA
d_call: TRBD1
j_call: TRBJ1-2
cdr3_nt: TGTGCCAGCAGACCCGCCGGACAGGGAAACTATGGCTACACCTTC
cdr3_aa: CASRPAGQGNYGYTF

v_call: TRBV11-2
clone_size: NA
d_call: NA
j_call: TRBJ2-6
cdr3_nt: TGTGCCAGCAGCTTAGGCCCTAACTCTGGGGCCAACGTCCTGACTTTC
cdr3_aa: CASSLGPNSGANVLTF

v_call: TRBV5-1
clone_size: NA
d_call: NA
j_call: TRBJ2-3
cdr3_nt: TGCGCCAGCAGCCGTTCCTTAGTGGGAGATACGCAGTATTTT
cdr3_aa: CASSRSLVGDTQYF

v_call: TRBV5-1
clone_size: once
d_call: NA
j_call: TRBJ1-4
cdr3_nt: TGCGCCAGCAGCGTAACAGGGATAACTAATGAAAAACTGTTTTTT
cdr3_aa: CASSVTGITNEKLFF

v_call: TRBV10-3
clone_size: NA
d_call: NA
j_call: TRBJ2-3
cdr3_nt: TGTGCCATTCAACAGGGCACAGATACGCAGTATTTT
cdr3_aa: CAIQQGTDTQYF

v_call: TRBV5-4
clone_size: NA
d_call: NA
j_call: TRBJ2-2
cdr3_nt: TGTGCCAGCAGACCCGGGACACTTAACACCGGGGAGCTGTTTTTT
cdr3_aa: CASRPGTLNTGELFF

v_call: TRBV11-3
clone_size: once
d_call: NA
j_call: TRBJ2-7
cdr3_nt: TGTGCCAGCAGCTTCGGACAAACCTACGAGCAGTACTTC
cdr3_aa: CASSFGQTYEQYF

v_call: TRBV5-1
clone_size: NA
d_call: TRBD2
j_call: TRBJ2-1
cdr3_nt: TGCGCCAGCGGTTCGGGAGGGAATTACAATGAGCAGTTCTTC
cdr3_aa: CASGSGGNYNEQFF

v_call: TRBV6-4
clone_size: NA
d_call: NA
j_call: TRBJ2-5
cdr3_nt: TGTGCCAGCAGTGACTTCGAGGGAGCGCCCCAGTACTTC
cdr3_aa: CASSDFEGAPQYF

v_call: TRBV10-1
clone_size: NA
d_call: TRBD2
j_call: TRBJ2-1
cdr3_nt: TGCGCCAGCAGTGAAACTAGCGGGGGGGCCAATGAGCAGTTCTTC
cdr3_aa: CASSETSGGANEQFF

v_call: TRBV18
clone_size: NA
d_call: NA
j_call: TRBJ2-3
cdr3_nt: TGTGCCAGCTCACCCCTGACAGGGACTAGCACAGATACGCAGTATTTT
cdr3_aa: CASSPLTGTSTDTQYF

v_call: TRBV10-3
clone_size: NA
d_call: NA
j_call: TRBJ2-5
cdr3_nt: TGTGCCATCAGTGACCCGATCCGGGACTACCAAGAGACCCAGTACTTC
cdr3_aa: CAISDPIRDYQETQYF

v_call: TRBV9
clone_size: NA
d_call: NA
j_call: TRBJ2-7
cdr3_nt: TGTGCCAGCAGCGTAACCTACCAAGGGGGCTACGAGCAGTACTTC
cdr3_aa: CASSVTYQGGYEQYF

v_call: TRBV18
clone_size: NA
d_call: TRBD2
j_call: TRBJ2-1
cdr3_nt: TGTGCCAGCTCCGATGCGGGGGGACCCCTCCCTGAGCAGTTCTTC
cdr3_aa: CASSDAGGPLPEQFF

v_call: TRBV7-9
clone_size: NA
d_call: TRBD2
j_call: TRBJ2-7
cdr3_nt: TGTGCCAGCAGCCTGTCCGCTAGCGGGGGCTTGCAGTACTTC
cdr3_aa: CASSLSASGGLQYF

v_call: TRBV5-6
clone_size: NA
d_call: TRBD2
j_call: TRBJ2-7
cdr3_nt: TGTGCCAGCAGCCCGACTAGCGGGGGCTCCTACGAGCAGTACTTC
cdr3_aa: CASSPTSGGSYEQYF

v_call: TRBV10-2
clone_size: NA
d_call: NA
j_call: TRBJ2-5
cdr3_nt: TGCGCCAGCAGTGAGTCTGGGGAGACCCAGTACTTC
cdr3_aa: CASSESGETQYF

v_call: TRBV4-2
clone_size: NA
d_call: TRBD1
j_call: TRBJ1-6
cdr3_nt: TGTGCCAGCAGCCAAGATTACCTGGGACAGAGAATTAATTCACCCCTCCACTTT
cdr3_aa: CASSQDYLGQRINSPLHF

v_call: TRBV6-5
clone_size: NA
d_call: NA
j_call: TRBJ2-2
cdr3_nt: TGTGCCAGCAGTTACGGGGCAGGGCAGAACACCGGGGAGCTGTTTTTT
cdr3_aa: CASSYGAGQNTGELFF

v_call: TRBV10-1
clone_size: NA
d_call: TRBD2
j_call: TRBJ2-3
cdr3_nt: TGCGCCAGCAGTGAGTCCTGGACTAGCGGTGCGCAGTATTTT
cdr3_aa: CASSESWTSGAQYF

v_call: TRBV6-5
clone_size: NA
d_call: NA
j_call: TRBJ2-7
cdr3_nt: TGTGCCAGCAGCCTGGGGGGGGCGCCTGAGCAGTACTTC
cdr3_aa: CASSLGGAPEQYF

v_call: TRBV2
clone_size: NA
d_call: NA
j_call: TRBJ2-5
cdr3_nt: TGTGCCAGCATGAATCCGCAGGGTTGGGAGACCCAGTACTTC
cdr3_aa: CASMNPQGWETQYF

v_call: TRBV6-5
clone_size: NA
d_call: NA
j_call: TRBJ2-7
cdr3_nt: TGTGCCAGCAGTTACACCAGGGACTTCTACGAGCAGTACTTC
cdr3_aa: CASSYTRDFYEQYF

v_call: TRBV5-4
clone_size: NA
d_call: TRBD2
j_call: TRBJ2-2
cdr3_nt: TGTGCCACCGGCGCCGGGACTAGCGGCGCCGTGCGGGAGCTGTTTTTT
cdr3_aa: CATGAGTSGAVRELFF

v_call: TRBV5-1
clone_size: NA
d_call: TRBD1
j_call: TRBJ1-2
cdr3_nt: TGCGCCAGCAGCTTGGCTCCCGGGACAGGGGGAGGGAGCTATGGCTACACCTTC
cdr3_aa: CASSLAPGTGGGSYGYTF